This T cell receptor (beta chain) comes out of a study of blood T cell repertoires in COVID-19. Overall study context: Sites across the United States, Italy and Spain contributed samples from acute and convalescent COVID-19.

The CDR3 totals 17 residues. Germline values: CDR1 SQVTM, CDR2 ANQGSEA. The V and J ends lost 0 bases and 1 base respectively, with 18 bases between them. Followed over time, Seattle patients had been enrolled while infection was active. Generated by immunoSEQ multiplex PCR, the TCRdb table keeps only in-frame clones and is missing some. The repertoire holds tens of thousands of clones, with roughly 89% as singletons. The source material was peripheral blood. This rearrangement joins TRBV29-1 to TRBJ1-2; TRBD1 is a possible D gene (5 bases). The sequence derives from a man aged 55 to 70 with COVID-19, enrolled during active disease. CDR3 in DNA: TGCAGCGTTGAAGATCCCGGCAGGAGCGACAGTAACTATGGCTACACCTTC. Translated, it gives CSVEDPGRSDSNYGYTF.